This entry is about one T cell receptor beta chain. Unsorted samples, those not sorted, used roughly 99 million PBMCs for genomic DNA. The CDR3 covers 18 residues. Trimming cost V 0 bases and J 0 bases; bases outside gene matches: 6. Germline V lookup: CDR1 SNHLY, CDR2 FYNNEI. PCR replicates performed on unsorted PBMC used roughly 320 ng DNA, about 30,000 T cell genomes. Per the study methods: Filtering was not the same, since immunoSEQ gave junction-only sequences without quality scores. The method was immunoSEQ multiplex PCR; TCRdb's version includes in-frame clones alone and lacks a portion of them. V, J and clone size derive from that table, while D and trimming were established from the DNA sequence. The sample holds more than 400,000 clones; approximately 84% are singletons and the top ten take roughly 12%. The entry originates in a study of shared clonotypes between healthy human individuals.

Sequenced material: PBMCs. This rearrangement joins TRBV2 to TRBJ2-7, with TRBD2 matching over 12 bases. The clonotype was recovered from a woman aged 40 to 49 in good health. Some clones in this sample may be carry-over from other donors' samples. The DNA for the CDR3 is TGTGCCAGCAGTGAAGCGCCTAGCGGGAGGGCCTTCTCCTACGAGCAGTACTTC. Its translation: CASSEAPSGRAFSYEQYF.